The 17 T cell receptor beta chains given below trace back to one sample, sequenced in a study of PD-L1 blockade in urothelial cancer. Clones were read by immunoSEQ multiplex PCR, and TCRdb kept only the in-frame ones, dropping some. The sample has some 27,000 clones, around 75% seen once; the top ten hold approximately 2%. The sample consisted of PBMCs, taken around atezolizumab (anti-PD-L1) treatment. The receptors stem from a man in his forties or fifties with urothelial cancer.

J is TRBJ2-3 and V is TRBV10-2; 9 nucleotides align to TRBD2. Germline trimming cut 5 bases from V and 0 bases from J; bases unmatched to any gene: 0. The CDR3 covers 14 residues. Per the germline V gene, CDR1 is WSHSY and CDR2 is SAAADI. Here the CDR3 DNA reads TGCGCCAGCAGTACTAGCGGGAGCACAGATACGCAGTATTTT. Encoded protein: CASSTSGSTDTQYF.

V and J are TRBV4-2 and TRBJ1-6, with 7 bases matching TRBD1. This CDR3 contains 16 residues. With V trimmed by 0 bases and J by 8 bases, 7 bases remained unmatched. CDR1 LGHNA and CDR2 YNFKEQ come from the germline V gene. CDR3 loop: CASSQEAGGTDSPLHF. The CDR3, as DNA: TGTGCCAGCAGCCAAGAGGCAGGGGGTACTGATTCACCCCTCCACTTT.

The genes are TRBV27 and TRBJ2-5; D may be TRBD1 (5 bases). V was shortened by 5 bases and J by 5 bases, with 18 bases between the two germline ends. CDR3 length: 15 amino acids. Germline assignment: CDR1 MNHEY and CDR2 SMNVEV (reference sequence). CDR3 sequence (DNA): TGTGCCAGCAGTCCACGACTGATGAAGGGGGAGACCCAGTACTTC. It encodes CASSPRLMKGETQYF.

The gene calls are TRBV5-1 and TRBJ2-2; TRBD2 aligns across 8 bases. Germline V gene sequence: CDR1 SGHRS, CDR2 YFSETQ. V lost 1 base and J lost 7; bases outside the gene matches: 3. The CDR3 sequence is 14 residues long. CDR3 coding DNA: TGCGCCAGCAGCTTGCCAGCGGGGGACGGGGAGCTGTTTTTT. Its translation: CASSLPAGDGELFF.

The chain has TRBV11-3 and TRBJ2-1; 9 nucleotides match TRBD1. This CDR3 is built from 17 residues. Germline CDR1 is SGHNT and CDR2 is YENEEA. The V gene end was trimmed by 5 bases and the J gene end by 3 bases; junction bases not matched to a gene: 11. The CDR3 DNA is TGTGCCAGCAGCCTAGGGGCCGGGACAGGGATCTACAATGAGCAGTTCTTC. Translation gives CASSLGAGTGIYNEQFF.

This clone was detected only a few times. V gene TRBV13 combines with J gene TRBJ2-2, with TRBD2 matching 12 bases. The CDR3 loop spans 18 amino acids. Germline CDR1 PRHDT, CDR2 FYEKMQ (reference sequence). After removal of 6 bases from V and 3 bases from J, the junction contained 11 bases not matched to a gene. The chain's CDR3 is CASRASGGANRHTGELFF. The DNA for the CDR3 is TGTGCCAGCAGGGCTAGCGGGGGGGCCAACCGGCACACCGGGGAGCTGTTTTTT.

This chain links TRBV2 with TRBJ1-2; weak D call: TRBD1 (5 bases). CDR3 size: 14 residues. The V end lost 1 base, the J end lost 4 bases, and 10 bases lay between the germline ends. CDR1 is SNHLY and CDR2 is FYNNEI in the germline V gene. DNA for the CDR3: TGTGCCAGCAGTGAAGAAACAGGTCCCTATGGCTACACCTTC. Translating gives CASSEETGPYGYTF.

The genes are TRBV6-5 and TRBJ2-5; 7 nucleotides agree with TRBD1. V shed 6 bases, J shed 7 bases, and the junction held 8 bases outside the gene matches. This CDR3 spans 13 amino acids. CDR1 MNHEY and CDR2 SVGAGI come from the germline V gene. The DNA of the CDR3 is TGTGCCAGCAGGGGACAGAGTCGAGCGACCCAGTACTTC. Protein sequence: CASRGQSRATQYF.

The V and J genes are TRBV14 and TRBJ2-7, with 7 bases lining up with TRBD1. Losses at the gene ends were 4 bases for V and 0 bases for J; bases not matched to a gene: 6. There are 15 residues in the CDR3. The germline CDR1 and CDR2 sequences are SGHDN and FVKESK. CDR3 nucleotides: TGTGCCAGCAGCCTCCCGGGACAGCTCTCCTACGAGCAGTACTTC. This codes for CASSLPGQLSYEQYF.

The chain uses TRBV6-1 and TRBJ1-5, with 8 bases aligning to TRBD1. The CDR3 is 12 amino acids. Germline V gene data show CDR1 as MNHNS and CDR2 as SASEGT. After removal of 6 bases from V and 6 bases from J, the junction contained 1 base not matched to a gene. CDR3 protein: CASSDRGQPQHF. The CDR3 nucleotides are TGTGCCAGCAGCGACAGGGGTCAGCCCCAGCATTTT.

J is TRBJ2-3 and V is TRBV18, with 7 bases lining up with TRBD1. Unmatched junction bases numbered 7, after V lost 4 bases and J lost 6 bases. This CDR3 has 14 residues. Germline V gives CDR1 KGHSH, CDR2 LQKENI. CDR3 protein: CASSRGGGPDTQYF. CDR3 nucleotides: TGTGCCAGCTCACGAGGGGGCGGGCCGGATACGCAGTATTTT. The full variable domain, rest sourced from reference TRBV18 and TRBJ2-3, is NAGVMQNPRHLVRRRGQEARLRCSPMKGHSHVYWYRQLPEEGLKFMVYLQKENIIDESGMPKERFSAEFPKEGPSILRIQQVVRGDSAAYFCASSRGGGPDTQYFGPGTRLTVL.

The chain couples TRBV29-1 to TRBJ1-1; a weak D match, TRBD1 (5 bases). The CDR3 is 13 residues long. The V gene's germline CDR1 is SQVTM and CDR2 ANQGSEA. V shed 8 bases and J shed 1 base, with 14 bases lying between them. CDR3 region: CSTREGSNTEAFF. Here the CDR3 DNA reads TGCAGCACCAGGGAAGGGTCGAACACTGAAGCTTTCTTT.

The chain recombines TRBV6-5 with TRBJ2-1; 8 bases align to TRBD1. The junction had 5 bases not matched to a gene; V was cut back by 6 bases and J by 4 bases. The CDR3 sequence is 14 residues long. Germline lookup yields CDR1 MNHEY and CDR2 SVGAGI. The chain's CDR3 is CASRGQGAYNEQFF. DNA for the CDR3: TGTGCCAGCAGAGGACAGGGCGCATACAATGAGCAGTTCTTC.

The gene calls are TRBV10-3 and TRBJ1-1, with a weak D call TRBD1 (6 bases). Trimming stripped 8 bases from V and 0 bases from J, with 16 bases between. The V gene's germline CDR1 is ENHRY and CDR2 SYGVKD. The CDR3 consists of 15 residues. CDR3 coding DNA: TGTGCCATCCGAGTTGGGGGGGCTTTGAACACTGAAGCTTTCTTT. Amino acid sequence: CAIRVGGALNTEAFF.

Note on this clone: A junction boundary mismatches the germline segment, possibly from a read error. V gene TRBV6-4 combines with J gene TRBJ2-7; D remains ambiguous. CDR3 length: 14 amino acids. Germline CDR1 MRHNA, CDR2 SNTAGT. The CDR3 is CARSEVADSYEQYF. DNA of the CDR3: TGTGCCAGAAGTGAGGTCGCGGATTCCTACGAGCAGTACTTC.

The chain recombines TRBV9 with TRBJ2-1; possibly TRBD2 for D (6 bases). This CDR3 has 16 residues. The V gene's germline CDR1 is SGDLS and CDR2 YYNGEE. V was shortened by 4 bases and J by 2 bases, with 16 bases between the two germline ends. The CDR3 DNA reads as TGTGCCAGCAGCTCCCGTGGAGGAGGGACCTACAATGAGCAGTTCTTC. Translating gives CASSSRGGGTYNEQFF.

The chain couples TRBV25-1 to TRBJ2-5; 7 nucleotides align to TRBD1. CDR1 is MGHDK, CDR2 SYGVNS, per germline. Unmatched junction bases numbered 4, after V lost 1 base and J lost 2 bases. The CDR3 totals 15 residues. CDR3 nucleotides: TGTGCCAGCAGTGAATTTTTGGGACAGCAAGAGACCCAGTACTTC. Protein sequence: CASSEFLGQQETQYF.